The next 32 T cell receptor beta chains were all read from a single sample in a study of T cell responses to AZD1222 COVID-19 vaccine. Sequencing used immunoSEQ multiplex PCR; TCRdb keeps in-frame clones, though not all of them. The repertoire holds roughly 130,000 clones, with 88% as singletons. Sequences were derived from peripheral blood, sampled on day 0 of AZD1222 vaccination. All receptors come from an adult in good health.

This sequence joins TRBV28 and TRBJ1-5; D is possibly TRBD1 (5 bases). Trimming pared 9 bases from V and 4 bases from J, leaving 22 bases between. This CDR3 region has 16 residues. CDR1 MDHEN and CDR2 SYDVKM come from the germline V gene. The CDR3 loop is CASTGPGGVGNQPQHF. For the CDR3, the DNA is TGTGCCAGTACTGGGCCCGGGGGGGTAGGAAATCAGCCCCAGCATTTT.

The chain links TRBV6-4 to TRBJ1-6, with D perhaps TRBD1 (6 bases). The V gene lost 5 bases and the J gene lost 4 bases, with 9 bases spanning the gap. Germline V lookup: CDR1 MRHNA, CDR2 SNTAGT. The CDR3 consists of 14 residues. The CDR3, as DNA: TGTGCCAGCAGTCAGACAGGATATAATTCACCCCTCCACTTT. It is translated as CASSQTGYNSPLHF.

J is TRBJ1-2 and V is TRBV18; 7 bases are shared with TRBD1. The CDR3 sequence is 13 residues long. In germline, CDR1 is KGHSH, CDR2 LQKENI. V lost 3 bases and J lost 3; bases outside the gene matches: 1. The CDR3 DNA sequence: TGTGCCAGCTCACCCGACAGGGACTATGGCTACACCTTC. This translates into CASSPDRDYGYTF. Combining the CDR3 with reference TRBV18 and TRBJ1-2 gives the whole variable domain NAGVMQNPRHLVRRRGQEARLRCSPMKGHSHVYWYRQLPEEGLKFMVYLQKENIIDESGMPKERFSAEFPKEGPSILRIQQVVRGDSAAYFCASSPDRDYGYTFGSGTRLTVV.

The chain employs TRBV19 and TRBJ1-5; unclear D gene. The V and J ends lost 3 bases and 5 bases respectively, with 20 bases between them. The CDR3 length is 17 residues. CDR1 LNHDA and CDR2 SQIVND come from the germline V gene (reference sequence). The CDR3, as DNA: TGTGCCAGTAGTATTCAAAGGGTGACTTGGGGTCATCAGCCCCAGCATTTT. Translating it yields CASSIQRVTWGHQPQHF.

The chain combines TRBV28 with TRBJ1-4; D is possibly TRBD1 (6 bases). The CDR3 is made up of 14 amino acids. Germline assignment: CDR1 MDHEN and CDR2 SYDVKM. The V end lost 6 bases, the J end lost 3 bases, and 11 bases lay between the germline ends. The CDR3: CASSLTGSNEKLFF. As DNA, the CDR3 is TGTGCCAGCAGCTTAACAGGGTCTAATGAAAAACTGTTTTTT.

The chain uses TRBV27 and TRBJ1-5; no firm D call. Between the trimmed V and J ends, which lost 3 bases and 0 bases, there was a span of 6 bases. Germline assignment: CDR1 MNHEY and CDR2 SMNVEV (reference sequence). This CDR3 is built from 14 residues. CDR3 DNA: TGTGCCAGCAGTTTTCGGTTTAGCAATCAGCCCCAGCATTTT. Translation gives CASSFRFSNQPQHF.

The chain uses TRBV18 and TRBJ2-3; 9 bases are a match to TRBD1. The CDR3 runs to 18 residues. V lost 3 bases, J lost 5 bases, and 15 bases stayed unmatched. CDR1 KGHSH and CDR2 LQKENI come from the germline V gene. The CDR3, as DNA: TGTGCCAGCTCACCGCGGGACAGGGATGTCAGGGGTAGAGATACGCAGTATTTT. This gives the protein CASSPRDRDVRGRDTQYF.

DNA for the CDR3: TGTGCCATCAGTTGGGACCTCCTTGGGCAGCCCCAGCATTTT. Its protein is CAISWDLLGQPQHF. The chain combines TRBV10-3 with TRBJ1-5; D possibly corresponds to TRBD1 (5 bases). This CDR3 has 14 residues. Between the trimmed V and J ends, which lost 5 bases and 7 bases, there was a span of 15 bases. Germline V gene sequence: CDR1 ENHRY, CDR2 SYGVKD.

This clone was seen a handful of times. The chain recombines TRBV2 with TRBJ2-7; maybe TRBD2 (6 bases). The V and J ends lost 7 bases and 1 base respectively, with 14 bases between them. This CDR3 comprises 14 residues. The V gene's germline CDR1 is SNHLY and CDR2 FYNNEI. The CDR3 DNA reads TGTGCCAGCAAGGGCAGGGAGGCGTCCTACGAGCAGTACTTC. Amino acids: CASKGREASYEQYF.

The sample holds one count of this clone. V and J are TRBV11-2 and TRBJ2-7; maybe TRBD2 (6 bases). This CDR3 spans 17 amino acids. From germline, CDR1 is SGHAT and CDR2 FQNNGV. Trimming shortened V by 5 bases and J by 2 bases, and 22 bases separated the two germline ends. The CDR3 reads CASSRAGLSGIPYEQYF. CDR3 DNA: TGTGCCAGCAGCCGAGCCGGCCTTAGCGGAATACCCTACGAGCAGTACTTC.

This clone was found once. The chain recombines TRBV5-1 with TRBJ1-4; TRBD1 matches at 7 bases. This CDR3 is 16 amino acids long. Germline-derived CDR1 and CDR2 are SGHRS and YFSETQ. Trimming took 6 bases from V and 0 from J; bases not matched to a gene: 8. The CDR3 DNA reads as TGCGCCAGCAATTCCGGGACAGCTGCAACTAATGAAAAACTGTTTTTT. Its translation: CASNSGTAATNEKLFF. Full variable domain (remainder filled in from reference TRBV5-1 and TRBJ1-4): KAGVTQTPRYLIKTRGQQVTLSCSPISGHRSVSWYQQTPGQGLQFLFEYFSETQRNKGNFPGRFSGRQFSNSRSEMNVSTLELGDSALYLCASNSGTAATNEKLFFGSGTQLSVL.

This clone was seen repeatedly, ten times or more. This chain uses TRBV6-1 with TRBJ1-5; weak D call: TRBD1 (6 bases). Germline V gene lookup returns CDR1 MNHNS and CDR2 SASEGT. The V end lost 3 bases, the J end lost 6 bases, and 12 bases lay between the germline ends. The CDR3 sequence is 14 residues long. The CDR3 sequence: CASSDTGYSQPQHF. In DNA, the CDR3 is TGTGCCAGCAGTGATACAGGGTACAGTCAGCCCCAGCATTTT.

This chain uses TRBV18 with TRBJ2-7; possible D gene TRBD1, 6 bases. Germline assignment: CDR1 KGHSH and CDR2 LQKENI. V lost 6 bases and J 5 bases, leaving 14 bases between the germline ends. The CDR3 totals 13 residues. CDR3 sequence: CASSPSQGHEQYF. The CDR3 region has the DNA TGTGCCAGCTCTCCTTCACAGGGCCACGAGCAGTACTTC.

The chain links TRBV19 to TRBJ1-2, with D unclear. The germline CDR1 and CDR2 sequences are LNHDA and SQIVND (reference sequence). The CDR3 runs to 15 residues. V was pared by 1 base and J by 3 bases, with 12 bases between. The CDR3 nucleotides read TGTGCCAGTAGTATAGTAGAGACGGGAGACTATGGCTACACCTTC. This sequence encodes CASSIVETGDYGYTF. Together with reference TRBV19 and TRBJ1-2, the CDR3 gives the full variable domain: DGGITQSPKYLFRKEGQNVTLSCEQNLNHDAMYWYRQDPGQGLRLIYYSQIVNDFQKGDIAEGYSVSREKKESFPLTVTSAQKNPTAFYLCASSIVETGDYGYTFGSGTRLTVV.

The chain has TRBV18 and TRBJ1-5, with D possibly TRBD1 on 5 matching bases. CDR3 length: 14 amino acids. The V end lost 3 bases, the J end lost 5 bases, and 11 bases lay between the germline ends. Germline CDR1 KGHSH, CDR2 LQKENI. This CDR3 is CASSPGGGDQPQHF. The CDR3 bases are TGTGCCAGCTCACCGGGTGGGGGGGATCAGCCCCAGCATTTT.

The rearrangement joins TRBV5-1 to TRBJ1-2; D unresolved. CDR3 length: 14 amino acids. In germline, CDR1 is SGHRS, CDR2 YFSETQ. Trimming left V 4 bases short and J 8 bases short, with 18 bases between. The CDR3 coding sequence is TGCGCCAGCAGCGCCCGGCAAGGAAGGGCCGGCTACACCTTC. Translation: CASSARQGRAGYTF.

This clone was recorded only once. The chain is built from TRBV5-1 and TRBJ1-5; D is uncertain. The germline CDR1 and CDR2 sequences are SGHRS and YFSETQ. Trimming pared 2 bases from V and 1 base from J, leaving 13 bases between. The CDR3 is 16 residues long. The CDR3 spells CASSFSGLGSNQPQHF. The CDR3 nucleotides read TGCGCCAGCAGCTTCTCTGGTCTGGGGAGCAATCAGCCCCAGCATTTT.

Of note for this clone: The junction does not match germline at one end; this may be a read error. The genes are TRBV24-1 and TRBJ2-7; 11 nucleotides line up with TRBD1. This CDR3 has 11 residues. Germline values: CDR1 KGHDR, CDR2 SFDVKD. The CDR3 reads CATSGGQGGAF. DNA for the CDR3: TGTGCCACCAGTGGGGGACAGGGGGGGGCCTTC.

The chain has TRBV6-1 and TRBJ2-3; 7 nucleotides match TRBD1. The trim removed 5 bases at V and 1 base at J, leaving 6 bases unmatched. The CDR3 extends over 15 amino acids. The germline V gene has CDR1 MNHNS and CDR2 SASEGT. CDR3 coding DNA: TGTGCCAGCAGTCCCAGGACAGGACGCACAGATACGCAGTATTTT. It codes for CASSPRTGRTDTQYF.

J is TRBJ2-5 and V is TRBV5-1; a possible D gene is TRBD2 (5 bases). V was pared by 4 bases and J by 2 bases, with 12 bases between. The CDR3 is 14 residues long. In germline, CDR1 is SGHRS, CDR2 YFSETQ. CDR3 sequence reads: CASSPGLGQETQYF. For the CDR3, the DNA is TGCGCCAGCAGCCCCGGACTGGGACAAGAGACCCAGTACTTC.

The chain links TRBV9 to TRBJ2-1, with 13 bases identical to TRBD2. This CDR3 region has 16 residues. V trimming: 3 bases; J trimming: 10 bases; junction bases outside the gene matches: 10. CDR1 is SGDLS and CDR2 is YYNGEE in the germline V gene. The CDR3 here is CASSGWTSGSLIEQFF. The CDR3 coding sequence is TGTGCCAGCAGCGGATGGACTAGCGGGAGTTTGATCGAGCAGTTCTTC.

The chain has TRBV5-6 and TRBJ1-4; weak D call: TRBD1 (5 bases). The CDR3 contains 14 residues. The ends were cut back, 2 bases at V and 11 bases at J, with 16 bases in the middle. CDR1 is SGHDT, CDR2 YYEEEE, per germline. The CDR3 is CASSLGPGARKLFF. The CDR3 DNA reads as TGTGCCAGCAGCTTAGGCCCTGGGGCGAGGAAACTGTTTTTT.

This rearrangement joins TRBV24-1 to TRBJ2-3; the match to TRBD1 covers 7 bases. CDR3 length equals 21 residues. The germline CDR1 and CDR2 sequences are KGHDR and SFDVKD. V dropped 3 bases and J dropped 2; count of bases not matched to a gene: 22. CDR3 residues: CATSDPGTALLSAEYTDTQYF. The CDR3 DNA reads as TGTGCCACCAGTGATCCTGGGACAGCTTTATTGTCTGCGGAATACACAGATACGCAGTATTTT.

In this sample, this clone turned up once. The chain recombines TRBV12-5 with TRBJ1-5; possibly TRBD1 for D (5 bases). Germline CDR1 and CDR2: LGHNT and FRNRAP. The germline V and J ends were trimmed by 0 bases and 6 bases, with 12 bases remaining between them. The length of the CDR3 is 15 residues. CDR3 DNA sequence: TGTGCTAGTGGTTTGGTACGGGAAGGGACTCAGCCCCAGCATTTT. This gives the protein CASGLVREGTQPQHF.

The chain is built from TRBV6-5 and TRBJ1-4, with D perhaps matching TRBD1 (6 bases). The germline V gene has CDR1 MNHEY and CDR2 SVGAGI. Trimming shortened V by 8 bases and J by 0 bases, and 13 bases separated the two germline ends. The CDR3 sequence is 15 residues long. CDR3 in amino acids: CASRRGGSTNEKLFF. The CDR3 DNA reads TGTGCCAGCCGACGGGGGGGCTCAACTAATGAAAAACTGTTTTTT.

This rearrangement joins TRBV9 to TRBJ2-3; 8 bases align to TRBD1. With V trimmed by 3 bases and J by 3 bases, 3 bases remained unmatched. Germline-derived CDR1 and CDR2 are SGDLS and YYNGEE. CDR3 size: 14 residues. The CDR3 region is CASSARTGTDTQYF. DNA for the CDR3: TGTGCCAGCAGCGCCCGGACAGGGACAGATACGCAGTATTTT. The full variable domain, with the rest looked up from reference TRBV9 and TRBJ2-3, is DSGVTQTPKHLITATGQRVTLRCSPRSGDLSVYWYQQSLDQGLQFLIQYYNGEERAKGNILERFSAQQFPDLHSELNLSSLELGDSALYFCASSARTGTDTQYFGPGTRLTVL.

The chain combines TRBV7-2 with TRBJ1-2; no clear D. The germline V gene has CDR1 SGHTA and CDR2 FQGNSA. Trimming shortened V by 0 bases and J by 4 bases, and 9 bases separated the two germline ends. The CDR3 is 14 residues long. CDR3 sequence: CASSLAKDRYGYTF. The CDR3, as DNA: TGTGCCAGCAGCTTAGCGAAGGACCGCTATGGCTACACCTTC.

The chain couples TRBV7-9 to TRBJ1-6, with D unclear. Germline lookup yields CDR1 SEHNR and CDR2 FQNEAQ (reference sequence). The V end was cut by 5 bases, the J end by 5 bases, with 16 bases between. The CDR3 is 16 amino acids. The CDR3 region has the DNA TGTGCCAGCAGCCCGACGGCCGGATCTAATAATTCACCCCTCCACTTT. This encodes CASSPTAGSNNSPLHF.

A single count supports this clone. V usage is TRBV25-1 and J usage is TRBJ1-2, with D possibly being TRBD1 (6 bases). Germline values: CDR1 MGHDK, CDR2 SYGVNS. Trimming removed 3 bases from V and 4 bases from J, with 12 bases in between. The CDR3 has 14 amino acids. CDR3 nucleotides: TGTGCCAGCAGTGAGCCCGGACAGCTCTATGGCTACACCTTC. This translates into CASSEPGQLYGYTF.

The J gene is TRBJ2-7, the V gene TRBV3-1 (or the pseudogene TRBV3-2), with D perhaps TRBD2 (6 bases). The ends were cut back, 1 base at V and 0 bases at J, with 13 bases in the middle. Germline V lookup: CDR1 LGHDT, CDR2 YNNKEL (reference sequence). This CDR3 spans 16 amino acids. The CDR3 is CASSQALGGISYEQYF. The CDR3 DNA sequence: TGTGCCAGCAGCCAAGCCCTCGGGGGAATCTCCTACGAGCAGTACTTC.

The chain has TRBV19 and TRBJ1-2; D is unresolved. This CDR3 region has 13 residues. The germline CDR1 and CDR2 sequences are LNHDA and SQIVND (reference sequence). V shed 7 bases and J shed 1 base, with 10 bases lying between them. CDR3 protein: CASTHLLNYGYTF. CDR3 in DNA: TGTGCCAGTACCCACCTTCTTAACTATGGCTACACCTTC.

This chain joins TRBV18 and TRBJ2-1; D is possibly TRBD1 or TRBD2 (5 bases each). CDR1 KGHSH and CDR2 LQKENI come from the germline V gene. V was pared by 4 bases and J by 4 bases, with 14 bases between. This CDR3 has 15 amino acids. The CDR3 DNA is TGTGCCAGCTCACGTGGGACGGTGGGGTACAATGAGCAGTTCTTC. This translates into CASSRGTVGYNEQFF.